Presented here are 21 T cell receptor beta chains from one specimen sequenced in a study of cytomegalovirus exposure and HLA in healthy donors. PCR employed 60 Vbeta and 13 Jbeta primers. The protocol was immunoSEQ multiplex PCR, while the TCRdb copy is restricted to in-frame clones and leaves out a portion. The table shows some 140,000 clones, with 79% occurring only once. Specimen: PBMCs. These receptors came from a young man in good health and CMV-seronegative.

This chain joins TRBV7-9 and TRBJ2-2, with D possibly TRBD2 on 5 matching bases. The germline V gene has CDR1 SEHNR and CDR2 FQNEAQ (reference sequence). The V gene lost 5 bases and the J gene lost 5 bases, with 9 bases spanning the gap. The CDR3 contains 13 residues. CDR3 sequence reads: CASSGSGTGELFF. Written as DNA, the CDR3 is TGTGCCAGCAGCGGATCGGGGACCGGGGAGCTGTTTTTT.

V usage is TRBV27 and J usage is TRBJ1-5; unclear D gene. Germline CDR1 and CDR2: MNHEY and SMNVEV (reference sequence). V was trimmed by 6 bases and J by 1 base, leaving 10 bases between them. The CDR3 spans 14 residues. The CDR3 sequence: CASRKIASNQPQHF. Written as DNA, the CDR3 is TGTGCCAGCAGAAAAATAGCCAGCAATCAGCCCCAGCATTTT.

The chain recombines TRBV6-6 with TRBJ1-1; D not resolved. Germline CDR1 is MNHNY and CDR2 is SVGAGI (reference sequence). The CDR3 runs to 13 residues. Trimming pared 4 bases from V and 0 bases from J, leaving 6 bases between. The CDR3 spells CASSSGMNTEAFF. The CDR3 nucleotides are TGTGCCAGCAGTTCAGGAATGAACACTGAAGCTTTCTTT.

This clone was picked up a small number of times. Written as DNA, the CDR3 is TGTGCCAGCAGGTTTAGGCCGGGGGATGGCTACACCTTC. It translates to CASRFRPGDGYTF. The J gene is TRBJ1-2, the V gene TRBV6-5; TRBD1 might be the D (5 bases). CDR1 and CDR2 from the germline V gene are MNHEY and SVGAGI. The CDR3 runs to 13 residues. Trimming pared 6 bases from V and 6 bases from J, leaving 14 bases between.

The J gene is TRBJ2-3, the V gene TRBV7-8, with TRBD1 matching 7 bases. CDR1 and CDR2 from the germline V gene are SGHVS and FQNEAQ. V trimming: 7 bases; J trimming: 4 bases; junction bases outside the gene matches: 5. The CDR3 has 13 amino acids. The CDR3 DNA sequence: TGTGCCAGCACCCTTACAGGGGCAGATACGCAGTATTTT. This codes for CASTLTGADTQYF.

There are a few counts of this clone. V usage is TRBV2 and J usage is TRBJ1-2, with D possibly matching TRBD1 (5 bases). The germline gives CDR1 SNHLY, CDR2 FYNNEI. Between the trimmed V and J ends, which lost 0 bases and 8 bases, there was a span of 16 bases. This CDR3 has 15 amino acids. The CDR3 region is CASSEALREQGGYTF. DNA for the CDR3: TGTGCCAGCAGTGAAGCGCTTCGGGAGCAGGGAGGCTACACCTTC.

The genes are TRBV9 and TRBJ2-1, with D perhaps matching TRBD1 (6 bases). Trimming pared 3 bases from V and 6 bases from J, leaving 10 bases between. Per the germline V gene, CDR1 is SGDLS and CDR2 is YYNGEE. CDR3 length: 13 amino acids. The chain's CDR3 is CASSGLQGNEQFF. DNA of the CDR3: TGTGCCAGCAGCGGTCTACAGGGCAATGAGCAGTTCTTC.

Remarks on this clone: The junction departs from germline at one end; a sequencing error may be responsible. The rearrangement joins TRBV20-1 to TRBJ1-4; D is unresolved. Germline assignment: CDR1 DFQATT and CDR2 SNEGSKA (reference sequence). The CDR3 spans 11 residues. CDR3 sequence: CSASSNEKLFF. The CDR3 bases are TGCAGTGCTAGTTCTAACGAAAAACTGTTTTTT.

The chain employs TRBV27 and TRBJ1-5; D perhaps matches TRBD1 (6 bases). The V gene's germline CDR1 is MNHEY and CDR2 SMNVEV (reference sequence). V was shortened by 10 bases and J by 2 bases, with 18 bases between the two germline ends. CDR3 length: 15 amino acids. DNA of the CDR3: TGTGCCACATCCTCCCAGGGGCGGGGCAATCAGCCCCAGCATTTT. This encodes CATSSQGRGNQPQHF.

Here the CDR3 DNA reads TGTGCCAGCTCACCGAGGACAGGGGTGCGCTCTGGAAACACCATATATTTT. This codes for CASSPRTGVRSGNTIYF. The V and J genes are TRBV18 and TRBJ1-3, with TRBD1 matching over 9 bases. CDR1 is KGHSH, CDR2 LQKENI, per germline. V shed 3 bases and J 0 bases; nucleotides not matched to a gene: 6. The CDR3 covers 17 residues.

The chain employs TRBV12-2 and TRBJ2-3; the D segment call TRBD2 is taken from the table without a DNA check. TRBV12-2 is tagged as a pseudogene. There are 17 residues in the CDR3. This CDR3 is CASRLDYRGESTDTQYF. The CDR3 bases are TGTGCAAGTCGCTTAGATTATCGGGGGGAGAGCACAGATACGCAGTATTTT.

The chain joins TRBV29-1 to TRBJ1-2; 7 bases fit TRBD1. This CDR3 has 17 amino acids. The germline V gene has CDR1 SQVTM and CDR2 ANQGSEA. Losses at the gene ends were 1 base for V and 2 bases for J; bases not matched to a gene: 13. The CDR3 coding sequence is TGCAGCGTTGAAGTGATCCGGGACAGCGATACCAACTATGGCTACACCTTC. It specifies CSVEVIRDSDTNYGYTF.

This clone was picked up one time. Here the CDR3 reads CASSLKWDRGQYF. In nucleotides, the CDR3 is TGTGCCAGCAGCCTCAAATGGGACAGGGGGCAGTACTTC. The chain uses TRBV14 and TRBJ2-7; 10 bases map to TRBD1. This CDR3 contains 13 residues. Germline V lookup: CDR1 SGHDN, CDR2 FVKESK. Trimming removed 4 bases from V and 9 bases from J; junction bases left unmatched: 6.

V and J are TRBV18 and TRBJ2-5; possible D gene TRBD1, 5 bases. The CDR3 covers 13 residues. Germline assignment: CDR1 KGHSH and CDR2 LQKENI. The ends were cut back, 9 bases at V and 0 bases at J, with 11 bases in the middle. CDR3 amino acids: CASSYRYQETQYF. DNA for the CDR3: TGTGCCAGTTCCTACAGGTACCAAGAGACCCAGTACTTC.

The chain links TRBV4-3 to TRBJ1-2, with D possibly matching TRBD1 (5 bases). V was cut by 4 bases and J by 7 bases, with 19 bases left in between. CDR1 and CDR2 from the germline V gene are LGHNA and YSLEER. This CDR3 is built from 15 residues. Here the CDR3 DNA reads TGCGCCAGCAGCCGCGCGGGGACTTACGGAGGTGGCTACACCTTC. Residues: CASSRAGTYGGGYTF.

The chain employs TRBV6-4 and TRBJ1-2; D not certain. Trimming shortened V by 8 bases and J by 8 bases, and 12 bases separated the two germline ends. This CDR3 has 11 amino acids. Per germline, CDR1 MRHNA and CDR2 SNTAGT. The CDR3 nucleotides read TGTGCCAGCGACAAACCTACCGGCTACACCTTC. It codes for CASDKPTGYTF.

This chain connects TRBV4-2 to TRBJ2-2, with D perhaps matching TRBD2 (6 bases). Deletions cut 4 bases from V and 5 bases from J, with 17 bases between. Germline V gives CDR1 LGHNA, CDR2 YNFKEQ. This CDR3 is built from 16 residues. The CDR3 DNA reads TGTGCCAGCAGCCCAGACGGGACTGTGGGAACCGGGGAGCTGTTTTTT. Amino acids: CASSPDGTVGTGELFF.

This clone showed up just once. The V gene is TRBV10-3, the J gene TRBJ2-1, with 10 bases that match TRBD2. This CDR3 is built from 16 residues. Germline CDR1 is ENHRY and CDR2 is SYGVKD. J gave up 2 bases and V 11 bases, and 12 bases lay outside the gene matches. The CDR3 sequence: CASRGSGGDAYNEQFF. Here the CDR3 DNA reads TGTGCCTCGCGGGGGAGCGGGGGGGACGCCTACAATGAGCAGTTCTTC.

V and J are TRBV19 and TRBJ1-5; D is ambiguous. The V and J ends lost 3 bases and 9 bases respectively, with 15 bases between them. Germline V gives CDR1 LNHDA, CDR2 SQIVND (reference sequence). This CDR3 comprises 14 residues. Written as DNA, the CDR3 is TGTGCCAGTAGTATTGGTCCATCCGAGGGGCCCCAGCATTTT. It is translated as CASSIGPSEGPQHF.

This chain links TRBV2 with TRBJ2-1, with 9 bases aligning to TRBD1. The V gene's germline CDR1 is SNHLY and CDR2 FYNNEI. The CDR3 has 15 residues. V lost 5 bases, J lost 5 bases, and 7 bases stayed unmatched. DNA of the CDR3: TGTGCCAGCAGTACCCTCGGACAGGGGAACAATGAGCAGTTCTTC. This encodes CASSTLGQGNNEQFF.

To note about this clone: The junction and the germline gene differ at one end; a read error may be behind it. The chain joins TRBV7-7 to TRBJ2-3; a possible D gene is TRBD1 (5 bases). CDR3 length equals 14 residues. Germline CDR1 SSHAT, CDR2 FNYEAQ (reference sequence). The CDR3 spells CASSRDSLTDTQYF. CDR3 DNA: TGTGCTAGCAGCAGAGACAGCCTCACAGATACGCAGTATTTT.